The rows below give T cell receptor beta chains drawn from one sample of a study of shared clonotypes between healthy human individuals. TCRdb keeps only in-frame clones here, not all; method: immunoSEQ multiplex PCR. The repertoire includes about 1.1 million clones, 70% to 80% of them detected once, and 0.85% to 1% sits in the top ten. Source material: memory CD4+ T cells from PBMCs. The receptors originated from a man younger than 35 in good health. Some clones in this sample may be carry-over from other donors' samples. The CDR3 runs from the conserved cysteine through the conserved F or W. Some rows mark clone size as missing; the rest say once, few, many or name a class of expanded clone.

CASSVPGTGEETQYF,TRBJ2-5,NA,TRBV9
CASTPGGTDTQYF,TRBJ2-3,NA,TRBV6-6
CASSDGRGLGEKLFF,TRBJ1-4,NA,TRBV2
CASSFNAGGETQYF,TRBJ2-5,NA,TRBV7-3
CASSSSLGGGVSYEQYF,TRBJ2-7,NA,TRBV5-4
CASSTGPYYGYTF,TRBJ1-2,NA,TRBV6-6
CASSDTDTQYF,TRBJ2-3,many,TRBV28
CASSERNPSYNEQFF,TRBJ2-1,NA,TRBV2
CASSETRNGNTGELFF,TRBJ2-2,NA,TRBV10-1
CASSPYEGTDNYGYTF,TRBJ1-2,NA,TRBV11-2
CASSFSRVGNNEQFF,TRBJ2-1,NA,TRBV28
CATRPDRAGEQYF,TRBJ2-7,NA,TRBV7-8
CASSSGQDPYGYTF,TRBJ1-2,NA,TRBV5-4
CASSNIHQPQHF,TRBJ1-5,NA,TRBV19
CSVKYRAMNTEAFF,TRBJ1-1,few,TRBV29-1
CAWSDGATQAQYF,TRBJ2-5,many,TRBV30
CASTTLGSRGVYF,TRBJ2-7,few,TRBV7-6
CASSLEREGRQNIQYF,TRBJ2-4,NA,TRBV11-1
CASSQGSYEQYF,TRBJ2-7,many,TRBV28
CASSQGRKNQPQHF,TRBJ1-5,NA,TRBV6-5
CATQEGNSNQPQHF,TRBJ1-5,few,TRBV2
CASSLGPGPNYGYTF,TRBJ1-2,NA,TRBV5-1
CASSLATPTAYEKLFF,TRBJ1-4,NA,TRBV5-1
CASRTPNSRVGVYEQYF,TRBJ2-7,many,TRBV28
CASSESLHRGDTQYF,TRBJ2-3,NA,TRBV10-2
CASSPRAGGFEQYF,TRBJ2-7,few,TRBV18
CASSRTSSKTEAFF,TRBJ1-1,NA,TRBV5-1
CASSLAVLNTEAFF,TRBJ1-1,NA,TRBV7-9
CASSSPGTGSYEQYF,TRBJ2-7,NA,TRBV28
CASSRQGLSYEQYF,TRBJ2-7,NA,TRBV7-2
CASSLMGRGEQFF,TRBJ2-1,NA,TRBV5-6
CASSLGTGGPYNEQFF,TRBJ2-1,NA,TRBV28
CASSFLGQPQHF,TRBJ1-5,NA,TRBV7-9
CASSSSFAHSYNEQFF,TRBJ2-1,NA,TRBV5-1
CASSEGQTNYGYTF,TRBJ1-2,few,TRBV28
CASSLTARGGKTQYF,TRBJ2-5,NA,TRBV7-3
CSVVGRDEQYF,TRBJ2-7,NA,TRBV29-1